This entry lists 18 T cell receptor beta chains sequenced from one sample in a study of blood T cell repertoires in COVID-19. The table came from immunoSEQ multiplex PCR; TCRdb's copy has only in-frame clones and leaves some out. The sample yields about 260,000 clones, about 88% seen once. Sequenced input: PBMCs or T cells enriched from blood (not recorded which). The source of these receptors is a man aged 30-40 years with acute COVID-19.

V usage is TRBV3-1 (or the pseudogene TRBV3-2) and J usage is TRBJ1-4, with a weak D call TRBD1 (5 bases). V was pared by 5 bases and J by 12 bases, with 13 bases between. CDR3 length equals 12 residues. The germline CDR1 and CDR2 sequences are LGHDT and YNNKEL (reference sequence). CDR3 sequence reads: CASSLGGAELFF. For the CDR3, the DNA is TGTGCCAGCAGCTTGGGCGGGGCAGAACTGTTTTTT.

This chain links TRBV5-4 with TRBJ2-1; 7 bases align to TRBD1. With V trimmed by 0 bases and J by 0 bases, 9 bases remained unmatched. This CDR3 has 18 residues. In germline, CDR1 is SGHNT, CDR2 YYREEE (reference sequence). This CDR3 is CASSLEGRGRSSYNEQFF. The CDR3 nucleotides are TGTGCCAGCAGCTTGGAAGGCAGGGGGAGAAGCTCCTACAATGAGCAGTTCTTC.

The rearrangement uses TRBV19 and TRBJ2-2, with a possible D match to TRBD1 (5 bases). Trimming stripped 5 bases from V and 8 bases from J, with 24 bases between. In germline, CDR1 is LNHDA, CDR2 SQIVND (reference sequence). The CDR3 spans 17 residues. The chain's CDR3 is CASSSPRVDNRRGELFF. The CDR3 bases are TGTGCCAGTAGTTCCCCTCGGGTGGACAATCGACGGGGGGAGCTGTTTTTT.

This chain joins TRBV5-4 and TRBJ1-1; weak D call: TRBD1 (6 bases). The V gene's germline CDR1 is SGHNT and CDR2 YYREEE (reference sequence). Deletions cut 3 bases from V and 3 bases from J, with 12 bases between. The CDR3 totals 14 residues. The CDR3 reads CASSWTGGYTEAFF. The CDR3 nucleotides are TGTGCCAGCAGCTGGACGGGGGGCTACACTGAAGCTTTCTTT.

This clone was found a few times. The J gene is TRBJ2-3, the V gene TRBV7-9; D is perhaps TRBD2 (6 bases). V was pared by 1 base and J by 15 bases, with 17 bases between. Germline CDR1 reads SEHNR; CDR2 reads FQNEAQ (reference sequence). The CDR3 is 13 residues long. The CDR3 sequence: CASSLETAPSVYF. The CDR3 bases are TGTGCCAGCAGCTTAGAAACGGCCCCTAGCGTTTATTTT.

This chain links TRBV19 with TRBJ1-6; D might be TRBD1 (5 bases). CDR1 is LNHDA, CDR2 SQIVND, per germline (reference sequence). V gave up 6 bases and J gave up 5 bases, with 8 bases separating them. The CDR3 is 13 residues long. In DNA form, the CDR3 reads TGTGCCAGTAGGGAGGGGAATAATTCACCCCTCCACTTT. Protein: CASREGNNSPLHF.

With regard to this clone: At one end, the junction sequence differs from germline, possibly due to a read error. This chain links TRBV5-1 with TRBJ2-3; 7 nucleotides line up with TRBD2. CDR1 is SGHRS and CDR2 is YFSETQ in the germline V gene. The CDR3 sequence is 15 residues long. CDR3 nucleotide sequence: TGTGCCAGCAGCGTCAGCGGGACTAGCACAGATACGCAGTATTTT. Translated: CASSVSGTSTDTQYF. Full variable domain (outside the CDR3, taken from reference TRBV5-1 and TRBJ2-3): KAGVTQTPRYLIKTRGQQVTLSCSPISGHRSVSWYQQTPGQGLQFLFEYFSETQRNKGNFPGRFSGRQFSNSRSEMNVSTLELGDSALYLCASSVSGTSTDTQYFGPGTRLTVL.

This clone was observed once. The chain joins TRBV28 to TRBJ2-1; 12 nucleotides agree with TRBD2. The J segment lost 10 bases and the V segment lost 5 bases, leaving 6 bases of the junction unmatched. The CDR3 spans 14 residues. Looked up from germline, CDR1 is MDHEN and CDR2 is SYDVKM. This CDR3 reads CASSLAGGLREQFF. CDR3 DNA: TGTGCCAGCAGTCTAGCGGGAGGGCTGCGAGAGCAGTTCTTC.

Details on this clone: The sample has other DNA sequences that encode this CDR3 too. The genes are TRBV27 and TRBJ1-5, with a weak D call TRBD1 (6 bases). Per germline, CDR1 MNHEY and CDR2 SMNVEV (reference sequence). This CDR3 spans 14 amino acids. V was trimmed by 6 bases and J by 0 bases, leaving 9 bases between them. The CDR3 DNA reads TGTGCCAGCAGCCACAGGGATAGCAATCAGCCCCAGCATTTT. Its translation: CASSHRDSNQPQHF.

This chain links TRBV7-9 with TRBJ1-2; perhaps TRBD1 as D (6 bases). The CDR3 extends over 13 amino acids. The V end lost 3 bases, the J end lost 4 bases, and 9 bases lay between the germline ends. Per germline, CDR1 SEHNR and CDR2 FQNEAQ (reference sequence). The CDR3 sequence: CASSFRGAYGYTF. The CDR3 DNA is TGTGCCAGCAGCTTCCGGGGGGCCTATGGCTACACCTTC.

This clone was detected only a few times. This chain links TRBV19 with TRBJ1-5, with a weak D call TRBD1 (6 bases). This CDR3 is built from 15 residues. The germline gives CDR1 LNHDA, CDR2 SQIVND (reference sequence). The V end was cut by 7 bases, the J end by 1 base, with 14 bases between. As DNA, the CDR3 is TGTGCCAGTACTCTGGGCAGGGGAAGCAATCAGCCCCAGCATTTT. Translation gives CASTLGRGSNQPQHF.

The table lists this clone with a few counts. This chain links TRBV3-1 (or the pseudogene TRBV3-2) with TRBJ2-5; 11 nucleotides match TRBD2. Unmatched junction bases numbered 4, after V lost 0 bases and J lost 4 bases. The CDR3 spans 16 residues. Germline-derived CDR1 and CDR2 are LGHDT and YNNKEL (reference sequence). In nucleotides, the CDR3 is TGTGCCAGCAGCCAAGAGGCGCTAGCGGGAGGAGAGACCCAGTACTTC. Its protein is CASSQEALAGGETQYF.

The CDR3 spells CASSNRNYGYTF. In DNA form, the CDR3 reads TGTGCCAGCAGCAACAGGAACTATGGCTACACCTTC. The chain employs TRBV3-1 (or the pseudogene TRBV3-2) and TRBJ1-2; D perhaps matches TRBD1 (5 bases). This CDR3 spans 12 amino acids. The germline CDR1 and CDR2 sequences are LGHDT and YNNKEL (reference sequence). V lost 5 bases and J 2 bases, leaving 6 bases between the germline ends.

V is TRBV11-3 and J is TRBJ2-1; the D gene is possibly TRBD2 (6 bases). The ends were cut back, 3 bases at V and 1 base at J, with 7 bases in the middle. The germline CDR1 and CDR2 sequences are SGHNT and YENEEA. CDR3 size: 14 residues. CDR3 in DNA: TGTGCCAGCAGCTTTGCGGGGTCCTACAATGAGCAGTTCTTC. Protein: CASSFAGSYNEQFF.

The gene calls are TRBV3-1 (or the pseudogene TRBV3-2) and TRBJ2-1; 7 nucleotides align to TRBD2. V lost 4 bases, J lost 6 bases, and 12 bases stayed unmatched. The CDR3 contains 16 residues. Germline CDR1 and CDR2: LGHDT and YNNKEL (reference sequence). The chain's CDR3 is CASSLSGTIVSNEQFF. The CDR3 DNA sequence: TGTGCCAGCAGCCTCTCCGGGACTATTGTAAGCAATGAGCAGTTCTTC.

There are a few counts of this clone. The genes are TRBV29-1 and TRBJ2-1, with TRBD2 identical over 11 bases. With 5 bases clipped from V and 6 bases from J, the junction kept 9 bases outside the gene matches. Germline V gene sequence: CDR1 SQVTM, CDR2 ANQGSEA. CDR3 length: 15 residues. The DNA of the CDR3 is TGCAGCGTTACCTCTAGCGGGGGGAATCGCAATGAGCAGTTCTTC. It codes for CSVTSSGGNRNEQFF.

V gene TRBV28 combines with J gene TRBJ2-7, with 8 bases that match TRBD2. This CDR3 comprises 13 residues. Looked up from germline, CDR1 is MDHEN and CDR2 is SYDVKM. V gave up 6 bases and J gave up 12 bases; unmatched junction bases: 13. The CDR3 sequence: CASRQRAGVALYV. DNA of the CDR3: TGTGCCAGCAGGCAAAGAGCGGGGGTGGCTCTGTACGTC.

CDR3 nucleotides: TGTGCCAGCAGTTTACACGGGGACTGGAAAGACAATGAGCAGTTCTTC. Encoded protein: CASSLHGDWKDNEQFF. The genes are TRBV27 and TRBJ2-1, with D perhaps TRBD2 (6 bases). Germline CDR1 and CDR2: MNHEY and SMNVEV (reference sequence). This CDR3 is 16 amino acids long. The V end lost 2 bases, the J end lost 5 bases, and 16 bases lay between the germline ends.